This record concerns one TCR beta chain sequence. The data are from a study of T cell changes during pregnancy in multiple sclerosis. The table came from immunoSEQ multiplex PCR; TCRdb's copy has only in-frame clones and leaves some out. Counted here are tens of thousands of clones, approximately 91% occurring once; the ten biggest clones make up roughly 1.5%. This CDR3 comprises 15 residues. The V gene's germline CDR1 is LNHDA and CDR2 SQIVND (reference sequence). V lost 4 bases and J lost 0, with 12 bases in between. This receptor was obtained from a female donor with multiple sclerosis, enrolled in a pregnancy study. The specimen was peripheral blood, collected in the third trimester of pregnancy. The chain is built from TRBV19 and TRBJ1-1; D remains unclear. The chain's CDR3 is CASSRPTTVNTEAFF. CDR3 DNA: TGTGCCAGTAGTAGACCGACCACAGTGAACACTGAAGCTTTCTTT. The complete variable domain, with remaining parts taken from reference TRBV19 and TRBJ1-1, reads DGGITQSPKYLFRKEGQNVTLSCEQNLNHDAMYWYRQDPGQGLRLIYYSQIVNDFQKGDIAEGYSVSREKKESFPLTVTSAQKNPTAFYLCASSRPTTVNTEAFFGQGTRLTVV.